A few counts support the clone carrying this TCR beta chain. The antigen is undetermined. This entry is derived from a study of T-cell memory formation after mild COVID-19. In TCRdb, the 5' RACE reads were re-called with MiXCR into one record per CDR3 protein. The sample holds about 400,000 distinct CDR3 sequences; about 16% are singletons and the top ten take 20% to 25%. Trimming cost V 3 bases and J 6 bases; bases outside gene matches: 13. This CDR3 contains 16 residues. The V gene's germline CDR1 is SGHTA and CDR2 FQGNSA. Points from the study as a whole: Detection of some responders pre-infection suggested pre-existing cross-reactive memory T cells participated.

The clonotype was recovered from a man aged 18 to 29 who had mild COVID-19 (a few samples of this study predate the infection). Cell type and time point are not known. The sequenced sample was PBMCs or a T cell subset sorted from them (not recorded which). This chain joins TRBV7-2 and TRBJ2-7; 8 nucleotides line up with TRBD1. The CDR3 here is CASSFRAGGAGGEQYF. As DNA, the CDR3 is TGTGCCAGCAGCTTCCGGGCAGGGGGCGCTGGAGGCGAGCAGTACTTC.